This T cell receptor (beta chain) was retrieved from a study of blood T cell repertoires in COVID-19. Study as a whole: Sites across the United States, Italy and Spain contributed samples from acute and convalescent COVID-19.

Trimming removed 4 bases from V and 8 bases from J; junction bases left unmatched: 9. The CDR3 loop spans 15 amino acids. CDR1 is LGHDT, CDR2 YNNKEL, per germline (reference sequence). Per the original data handling: Estimated nucleated cell counts came from reference gene primer amplification. Sequenced by immunoSEQ multiplex PCR; TCRdb stores in-frame clones only, minus some. That table furnishes V, J and clone size, whereas the DNA furnished D and trimming. The sample lists a few hundred thousand clones, roughly 90% occurring once. The chain has TRBV3-1 (or the pseudogene TRBV3-2) and TRBJ1-4; 8 positions agree with TRBD1. Sequenced input: PBMCs or T cells enriched from blood (not recorded which). The origin of this receptor is a woman aged 25 to 39 who had been exposed to COVID-19. The CDR3 coding sequence is TGTGCCAGCAGCCCATCGCGACAGGGGAACGAAAAACTGTTTTTT. Its translation: CASSPSRQGNEKLFF.